This T cell receptor beta chain is from a study of blood T cell repertoires in COVID-19. About the research overall: There were acute and convalescent COVID-19 samples, and they came from the United States, Italy and Spain.

The authors' processing: Scientists estimated how many nucleated cells there were by amplifying reference gene primers. The method was immunoSEQ multiplex PCR; TCRdb's version includes in-frame clones alone and lacks a portion of them. The V and J calls and the clone size are those of that table, but D and trimming were determined from the DNA. The repertoire has some 390,000 clones, about nine tenths of them found once; the top ten carry less than 2%. Donors of Cohort 3 who recovered were those that had two negative PCRs, clearance, or symptom resolution. This TCR derives from a woman aged 30 to 39 who had recovered from COVID-19. Sequencing was done on a sample of PBMCs or T cells enriched from blood (not recorded which).

The CDR3 loop reads CASSFGTASGRDEQFF. CDR3 in DNA: TGTGCCAGCAGTTTTGGCACGGCTAGCGGGAGGGATGAGCAGTTCTTC. The rearrangement joins TRBV28 to TRBJ2-1; TRBD2 agrees at 12 bases. From germline, CDR1 is MDHEN and CDR2 SYDVKM. V gave up 3 bases and J gave up 8 bases; unmatched junction bases: 8. The CDR3 runs to 16 residues.